The clone carrying this T cell receptor beta chain was recorded a few times. These data come from a study of T cells in Graves' hyperthyroidism and ophthalmopathy. Turning to the study itself: The blood sample was taken at first diagnosis, before treatment began.

RNA transcripts served as the template for amplifying TCR beta CDR3 regions. First-round RT-PCR with HTBI primers amplified the TCR CDR3 region. Each CDR3 protein is one row after TCRdb ran MiXCR on the multiplex PCR reads. The sample lists almost 500,000 distinct CDR3 sequences; approximately 22% were seen once. The sample was blood. The TCR comes from a woman aged 70-85 years with Graves' ophthalmopathy.

The CDR3 protein is CSASYGGTGSYEQYF. The CDR3 DNA sequence: TGCAGTGCTAGTTATGGAGGGACAGGGTCCTACGAGCAGTACTTC. The chain carries TRBV20-1 and TRBJ2-7; TRBD1 matches 9 bases. The CDR3 consists of 15 residues. Germline CDR1 and CDR2: DFQATT and SNEGSKA (reference sequence). Trimming cost V 3 bases and J 1 base; bases outside gene matches: 7.